Each of the 16 T cell receptor beta chains below was sequenced from the same sample in a study of blood T cell repertoires in COVID-19. The method was immunoSEQ multiplex PCR; TCRdb's version includes in-frame clones alone and lacks a portion of them. Seen here are about 240,000 clones, around 90% observed once, and the top ten hold 5.5% to 9%. The specimen sequenced was peripheral blood. These TCRs come from a woman between 70 and 85 years old with active or convalescent COVID-19.

The chain couples TRBV5-1 to TRBJ2-4; possible D gene TRBD1, 5 bases. The V gene lost 4 bases and the J gene lost 5 bases, with 16 bases spanning the gap. CDR1 and CDR2 (germline): SGHRS, YFSETQ. The CDR3 covers 15 residues. As DNA, the CDR3 is TGCGCCAGCAGCCTGGACGAAGGGGTTCAAAACATTCAGTACTTC. Its translation is CASSLDEGVQNIQYF.

The V and J genes are TRBV7-9 and TRBJ1-1; D gene unclear. Between the trimmed V and J ends, which lost 3 bases and 11 bases, there was a span of 10 bases. The CDR3 is 11 residues long. Germline lookup yields CDR1 SEHNR and CDR2 FQNEAQ (reference sequence). CDR3 coding DNA: TGTGCCAGCAGCTTCGAGAGGAGGGCTTTCTTT. Its translation: CASSFERRAFF.

The chain joins TRBV3-1 (or the pseudogene TRBV3-2) to TRBJ1-5; 9 bases are shared with TRBD1. This CDR3 is 13 amino acids long. The germline gives CDR1 LGHDT, CDR2 YNNKEL (reference sequence). V was clipped by 8 bases and J by 4 bases; unmatched bases: 3. The CDR3 DNA sequence: TGTGCCAGCCAACAGGGGGCAAATCAGCCCCAGCATTTT. It is translated as CASQQGANQPQHF.

This clone was picked up a small number of times. The CDR3 here is CASSSREGSGGLQETQYF. The CDR3 coding sequence is TGTGCCAGCAGCAGCAGGGAGGGTAGCGGGGGCCTACAAGAGACCCAGTACTTC. V gene TRBV7-9 combines with J gene TRBJ2-5, with 9 bases that match TRBD2. This CDR3 is 18 amino acids long. Germline lookup yields CDR1 SEHNR and CDR2 FQNEAQ (reference sequence). Trimming cost V 5 bases and J 2 bases; bases outside gene matches: 15. The full variable domain, its missing parts supplied by reference TRBV7-9 and TRBJ2-5, is DTGVSQNPRHKITKRGQNVTFRCDPISEHNRLYWYRQTLGQGPEFLTYFQNEAQLEKSRLLSDRFSAERPKGSFSTLEIQRTEQGDSAMYLCASSSREGSGGLQETQYFGPGTRLLVL.

The V call is TRBV11-2, the J call TRBJ1-1; D gene uncertain. The germline V gene encodes CDR1 SGHAT and CDR2 FQNNGV. This CDR3 is built from 12 residues. V was clipped by 6 bases and J by 3 bases, with 8 bases between them. The CDR3 bases are TGTGCCAGCAGACACATGGACACTGAAGCTTTCTTT. Residues: CASRHMDTEAFF.

The V gene is TRBV4-1, the J gene TRBJ1-4; tentatively, D is TRBD1 (5 bases). The CDR3 is 16 amino acids. Germline lookup yields CDR1 MGHRA and CDR2 YSYEKL. Trimming took off 4 bases at V and 0 bases at J, with 12 bases between the two ends. CDR3 protein: CASSPTQTATNEKLFF. The CDR3, as DNA: TGCGCCAGCAGCCCGACTCAGACAGCAACTAATGAAAAACTGTTTTTT.

The chain recombines TRBV11-2 with TRBJ1-1; the D gene is possibly TRBD1 (6 bases). CDR1 and CDR2 from the germline V gene are SGHAT and FQNNGV. Trimming shortened V by 4 bases and J by 6 bases, and 12 bases separated the two germline ends. This CDR3 has 13 residues. CDR3 in amino acids: CASSSGTMAEAFF. The CDR3, as DNA: TGTGCCAGCAGCTCAGGGACAATGGCTGAAGCTTTCTTT.

The chain carries TRBV12-3 or TRBV12-4 and TRBJ2-7, with 7 positions matching TRBD1. V was pared by 5 bases and J by 6 bases, with 4 bases of the junction left unmatched. The CDR3 contains 12 residues. The CDR3 region has the DNA TGTGCCAGCAGTCGACAGGGATTCGAGCAGTACTTC. This sequence encodes CASSRQGFEQYF.

J is TRBJ1-4 and V is TRBV5-4; 11 bases agree with TRBD1. CDR1 SGHNT and CDR2 YYREEE come from the germline V gene (reference sequence). V shed 4 bases and J 8 bases; nucleotides not matched to a gene: 7. CDR3 length equals 15 residues. The CDR3 here is CASSMRTGGNEKLFF. CDR3 DNA sequence: TGTGCCAGCAGCATGAGGACAGGGGGCAACGAAAAACTGTTTTTT.

The chain is built from TRBV18 and TRBJ2-7; 10 positions agree with TRBD1. The CDR3 consists of 15 residues. Germline V CDR1 and CDR2: KGHSH, LQKENI. The V segment lost 6 bases and the J segment 1 base; nucleotides outside the gene matches: 6. The CDR3 nucleotides are TGTGCCAGCTCTCGCGGACAGGGGGAGTCCTACGAGCAGTACTTC. This sequence encodes CASSRGQGESYEQYF.

The chain couples TRBV4-1 to TRBJ2-2; 10 bases fit TRBD2. CDR1 MGHRA and CDR2 YSYEKL come from the germline V gene. The junction had 7 bases not matched to a gene; V was cut back by 5 bases and J by 1 base. This CDR3 comprises 17 residues. CDR3 nucleotides: TGCGCCAGCAGCAAAACCCGGACTAGCGGGAACACCGGGGAGCTGTTTTTT. It specifies CASSKTRTSGNTGELFF.

The V gene is TRBV27, the J gene TRBJ1-2, with D possibly being TRBD1 (5 bases). CDR3 length: 13 residues. V was trimmed by 6 bases and J by 8 bases, leaving 16 bases between them. Looked up from germline, CDR1 is MNHEY and CDR2 is SMNVEV (reference sequence). The CDR3: CASRPPGGKGYTF. CDR3 in DNA: TGTGCCAGCAGACCCCCGGGGGGGAAAGGCTACACCTTC.

The rearrangement joins TRBV27 to TRBJ1-4; D is perhaps TRBD1 (6 bases). The length of the CDR3 is 14 residues. Germline lookup yields CDR1 MNHEY and CDR2 SMNVEV (reference sequence). Trimming removed 6 bases from V and 7 bases from J, with 15 bases in between. The chain's CDR3 is CASSRGGLLEKLFF. The CDR3 DNA follows: TGTGCCAGCAGCCGAGGGGGTCTCCTTGAAAAACTGTTTTTT.

This clone was found a few times. The chain uses TRBV18 and TRBJ1-3; 10 bases align to TRBD1. CDR3 size: 16 residues. V trimming: 0 bases; J trimming: 4 bases; junction bases outside the gene matches: 3. Per the germline V gene, CDR1 is KGHSH and CDR2 is LQKENI. The CDR3 nucleotides read TGTGCCAGCTCACCACCGACAGGGGGCTCAGGAAACACCATATATTTT. It is translated as CASSPPTGGSGNTIYF.

This clone showed up just a few times. The V call is TRBV3-1 (or the pseudogene TRBV3-2), the J call TRBJ1-2, with 7 bases lining up with TRBD1. Germline V gene sequence: CDR1 LGHDT, CDR2 YNNKEL (reference sequence). The CDR3 consists of 13 residues. V was clipped by 2 bases and J by 11 bases; unmatched bases: 8. The CDR3 reads CASSQLGTASYTF. CDR3 bases: TGTGCCAGCAGCCAACTGGGGACAGCTTCGTACACCTTC.

The J gene is TRBJ1-2, the V gene TRBV9; TRBD1 aligns across 7 bases. The CDR3 has 15 amino acids. Unmatched junction bases numbered 10, after V lost 4 bases and J lost 4 bases. Germline V gene sequence: CDR1 SGDLS, CDR2 YYNGEE. The CDR3, as DNA: TGTGCCAGCAGCCCCCGGGACAGTAGAACCTATGGCTACACCTTC. Translated: CASSPRDSRTYGYTF.